Shown below are 10 T cell receptor beta chains from a single sample sequenced in a study of PD-L1 blockade in urothelial cancer. Indicated time point: peripheral blood 6 weeks after treatment start. Profiled with immunoSEQ multiplex PCR; TCRdb holds only in-frame clones, not every one. The sample gives 75,000 to 95,000 clones, 91% of which show up once; roughly 0.8% is in the top ten. The material sequenced was PBMCs, taken around atezolizumab (anti-PD-L1) treatment. The receptors here all came from an elderly woman with urothelial cancer.

This chain uses TRBV30 with TRBJ2-6; 7 nucleotides align to TRBD2. The V gene end was trimmed by 6 bases and the J gene end by 0 bases; junction bases not matched to a gene: 8. The germline V gene has CDR1 GTSNPN and CDR2 SVGIG (reference sequence). This CDR3 is built from 16 residues. This chain's CDR3 is CACGGGRASGANVLTF. DNA of the CDR3: TGTGCCTGTGGGGGGGGTAGAGCCTCTGGGGCCAACGTCCTGACTTTC.

The V call is TRBV4-1, the J call TRBJ2-7; the D gene is possibly TRBD2 (5 bases). Germline V lookup: CDR1 MGHRA, CDR2 YSYEKL. With 1 base removed from V and 0 bases from J, the gap between germline ends came to 10 bases. This CDR3 spans 15 amino acids. DNA for the CDR3: TGCGCCAGCAGCCAAGGGACTGTTAGCTCCTACGAGCAGTACTTC. Translating gives CASSQGTVSSYEQYF.

The V gene is TRBV10-2, the J gene TRBJ1-5; 7 bases map to TRBD1. The J segment lost 5 bases and the V segment lost 4 bases, leaving 8 bases of the junction unmatched. Per the germline V gene, CDR1 is WSHSY and CDR2 is SAAADI. The CDR3 runs 15 residues. This CDR3 is CASSATGTEDQPQHF. The DNA of the CDR3 is TGCGCCAGCAGTGCCACCGGGACAGAGGATCAGCCCCAGCATTTT.

V and J are TRBV15 and TRBJ2-1, with D maybe TRBD2 (6 bases). The germline V and J ends were trimmed by 3 bases and 6 bases, with 21 bases remaining between them. The germline V gene encodes CDR1 LNHNV and CDR2 YYDKDF (reference sequence). The CDR3 has 17 residues. CDR3 loop: CATSRATGDWSVNEQFF. The DNA for the CDR3 is TGTGCCACCAGCAGGGCCACGGGGGACTGGTCGGTCAATGAGCAGTTCTTC.

This chain connects TRBV7-2 to TRBJ2-7; tentatively, D is TRBD2 (6 bases). Trimming took 5 bases from V and 1 from J, leaving 15 bases between them. The CDR3 totals 15 residues. The germline CDR1 and CDR2 sequences are SGHTA and FQGNSA. The CDR3 reads CASSRGTSLSYEQYF. CDR3 DNA: TGTGCCAGCAGCCGCGGGACTTCCCTTTCCTACGAGCAGTACTTC.

J is TRBJ2-1 and V is TRBV29-1; 8 bases fit TRBD1. Germline CDR1 SQVTM, CDR2 ANQGSEA. The CDR3 consists of 14 residues. V shed 5 bases and J 6 bases; nucleotides not matched to a gene: 9. CDR3 DNA: TGCAGCGTTCTACTCCGGACAGGGAGCAATGAGCAGTTCTTC. Encoded protein: CSVLLRTGSNEQFF.

The genes are TRBV30 and TRBJ2-5, with D possibly TRBD1 on 6 matching bases. The germline V and J ends were trimmed by 0 bases and 2 bases, with 7 bases remaining between them. The CDR3 totals 13 residues. The V gene's germline CDR1 is GTSNPN and CDR2 SVGIG (reference sequence). CDR3 in DNA: TGTGCCTGGAGTGTGGGGACACAAGAGACCCAGTACTTC. Translating it yields CAWSVGTQETQYF. Together with reference TRBV30 and TRBJ2-5, the CDR3 gives the full variable domain: SQTIHQWPATLVQPVGSPLSLECTVEGTSNPNLYWYRQAAGRGLQLLFYSVGIGQISSEVPQNLSASRPQDRQFILSSKKLLLSDSGFYLCAWSVGTQETQYFGPGTRLLVL.

The chain combines TRBV28 with TRBJ2-7; tentative D call: TRBD2 (5 bases). Germline V lookup: CDR1 MDHEN, CDR2 SYDVKM. The V end was cut by 6 bases, the J end by 4 bases, with 10 bases between. CDR3 length: 12 amino acids. The CDR3 sequence: CASSPDFYEQYF. The DNA of the CDR3 is TGTGCCAGCAGCCCGGACTTTTACGAGCAGTACTTC. The variable domain in full, completed from reference TRBV28 and TRBJ2-7, reads DVKVTQSSRYLVKRTGEKVFLECVQDMDHENMFWYRQDPGLGLRLIYFSYDVKMKEKGDIPEGYSVSREKKERFSLILESASTNQTSMYLCASSPDFYEQYFGPGTRLTVT.

The V call is TRBV5-1, the J call TRBJ1-4; D is undetermined. This CDR3 comprises 15 residues. The V end was cut by 0 bases, the J end by 5 bases, with 11 bases between. The germline V gene encodes CDR1 SGHRS and CDR2 YFSETQ. CDR3 DNA: TGCGCCAGCAGCTTGGGACAAGGCTTAAATGAAAAACTGTTTTTT. Encoded protein: CASSLGQGLNEKLFF.

The CDR3 DNA reads as TGTGCCAGCAGAAGCGGCTCGGGAACTTACTATGGCTACACCTTC. Translated, it gives CASRSGSGTYYGYTF. The J gene is TRBJ1-2, the V gene TRBV6-5; D is undetermined. The CDR3 extends over 15 amino acids. CDR1 is MNHEY, CDR2 SVGAGI, per germline. V lost 6 bases and J 3 bases, leaving 17 bases between the germline ends.